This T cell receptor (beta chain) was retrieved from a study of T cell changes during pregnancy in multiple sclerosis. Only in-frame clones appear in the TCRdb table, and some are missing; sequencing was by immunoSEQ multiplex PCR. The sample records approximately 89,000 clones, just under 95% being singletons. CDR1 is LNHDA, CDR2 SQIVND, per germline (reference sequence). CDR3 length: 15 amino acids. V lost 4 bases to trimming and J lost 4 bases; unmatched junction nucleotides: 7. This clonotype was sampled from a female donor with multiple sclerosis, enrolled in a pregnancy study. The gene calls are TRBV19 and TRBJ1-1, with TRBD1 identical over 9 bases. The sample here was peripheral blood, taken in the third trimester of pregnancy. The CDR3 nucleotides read TGTGCCAGTAGTAGGGACAGGGACCCAAGCACTGAAGCTTTCTTT. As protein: CASSRDRDPSTEAFF.